The 9 T cell receptor beta chains below come from one sample, sequenced in a study of PD-L1 blockade in urothelial cancer. Here immunoSEQ multiplex PCR was the method, and the copy in TCRdb shows in-frame clones only, minus some. The table lists about 100,000 clones, 91% of them singletons, with almost 0.95% in the top ten. The specimen was PBMCs, collected around atezolizumab (anti-PD-L1) treatment. Source of these receptors: a woman aged 80 or over with urothelial cancer.

The chain joins TRBV21-1 to TRBJ1-2; the DNA was not compared with TRBD1, the D call given in the table. TRBV21-1 constitutes a pseudogene. The CDR3 runs 16 residues. DNA for the CDR3: TGTGCCAGCACCATCCCAGGGGGTGGCTTTAACTATGGCTACACCTTC. Translating it yields CASTIPGGGFNYGYTF.

The rearrangement links TRBV5-4 to TRBJ1-1; TRBD1 agrees at 8 bases. Germline V gives CDR1 SGHNT, CDR2 YYREEE (reference sequence). V trimming: 4 bases; J trimming: 1 base; junction bases outside the gene matches: 6. This CDR3 comprises 15 residues. The CDR3: CASSPQDRANTEAFF. CDR3 DNA: TGTGCCAGCAGCCCCCAGGACAGGGCGAACACTGAAGCTTTCTTT.

This chain joins TRBV2 and TRBJ2-5, with D perhaps TRBD2 (6 bases). This CDR3 is built from 13 residues. Trimming removed 4 bases from V and 1 base from J, with 7 bases in between. Germline V gives CDR1 SNHLY, CDR2 FYNNEI. DNA for the CDR3: TGTGCCAGCAGTGGGAGGGGCCAAGAGACCCAGTACTTC. This sequence encodes CASSGRGQETQYF.

The rearrangement links TRBV20-1 to TRBJ2-7, with TRBD2 matching over 7 bases. The CDR3 contains 11 residues. Germline lookup yields CDR1 DFQATT and CDR2 SNEGSKA (reference sequence). The V gene end was trimmed by 6 bases and the J gene end by 6 bases; junction bases not matched to a gene: 5. This CDR3 reads CSAGLVTEQYF. DNA for the CDR3: TGCAGTGCCGGACTAGTTACCGAGCAGTACTTC.

The chain recombines TRBV5-5 with TRBJ1-1, with D hard to call. The CDR3 is made up of 14 amino acids. The V end was cut by 0 bases, the J end by 6 bases, with 12 bases between. Germline V lookup: CDR1 SGHKS, CDR2 YYEKEE (reference sequence). The CDR3 region has the DNA TGTGCCAGCAGCTTGGCCCATCCAGGCGCTGAAGCTTTCTTT. As protein: CASSLAHPGAEAFF. The full variable domain, its missing parts supplied by reference TRBV5-5 and TRBJ1-1, is DAGVTQSPTHLIKTRGQQVTLRCSPISGHKSVSWYQQVLGQGPQFIFQYYEKEERGRGNFPDRFSARQFPNYSSELNVNALLLGDSALYLCASSLAHPGAEAFFGQGTRLTVV.

The gene calls are TRBV5-1 and TRBJ1-5; 7 bases line up with TRBD1. The CDR3 sequence is 15 residues long. Germline values: CDR1 SGHRS, CDR2 YFSETQ. Germline trimming cut 5 bases from V and 4 bases from J; bases unmatched to any gene: 9. CDR3 in DNA: TGCGCCAGCAGACCAGGACAGGTTGAAAATCAGCCCCAGCATTTT. Protein: CASRPGQVENQPQHF.

Only a few counts were recorded for this clone. The rearrangement uses TRBV18 and TRBJ1-5; D gene unclear. The germline V gene has CDR1 KGHSH and CDR2 LQKENI. This CDR3 comprises 16 residues. Trimming shortened V by 6 bases and J by 4 bases, and 19 bases separated the two germline ends. The CDR3 sequence: CASSQMGDPANQPQHF. The CDR3 nucleotides read TGTGCCAGCTCCCAGATGGGAGACCCGGCGAATCAGCCCCAGCATTTT.

V and J are TRBV30 and TRBJ2-1; 10 bases map to TRBD2. The V gene's germline CDR1 is GTSNPN and CDR2 SVGIG (reference sequence). The CDR3 length is 15 residues. Trimming took 0 bases from V and 9 from J; bases not matched to a gene: 8. This chain's CDR3 is CAWSVVSGRFSEQFF. DNA for the CDR3: TGTGCCTGGAGTGTAGTTAGCGGGAGGTTCAGTGAGCAGTTCTTC.

The chain is built from TRBV11-3 and TRBJ2-5; D possibly corresponds to TRBD1 (6 bases). This CDR3 is built from 13 residues. CDR1 is SGHNT, CDR2 YENEEA, per germline. V was clipped by 5 bases and J by 5 bases, with 12 bases between them. CDR3 DNA: TGTGCCAGCAGCCAAGGGGGTTTGGAGACCCAGTACTTC. Translating it yields CASSQGGLETQYF.